This is a list of T cell receptor beta chains from one sample in a study of blood T cell repertoires in COVID-19. Using immunoSEQ multiplex PCR, the repertoire was profiled, and TCRdb retains in-frame clones only, with some absent. The data contain a few hundred thousand clones, about 90% of them singletons. Sequencing was carried out using PBMCs or T cells enriched from blood (not recorded which). All receptors derive from a man aged 30-40 years who had recovered from COVID-19. Each CDR3 is given with its conserved first and last residue. D genes are given only for firm matches. Rows may omit the clone size; those that give it use once, few, many or a size class.

v_gene: TRBV6-5; j_gene: TRBJ2-1; d_gene: TRBD2; abundance: .; CDR3aa: CASSQTSGGRGEQFF; CDR3nt: TGTGCCAGCAGCCAGACTAGCGGGGGCCGGGGTGAGCAGTTCTTC
v_gene: TRBV11-2; j_gene: TRBJ2-1; d_gene: TRBD2; abundance: .; CDR3aa: CASSLALSGRGSYNEQFF; CDR3nt: TGTGCCAGCAGCTTAGCCCTTTCCGGGAGGGGGTCCTACAATGAGCAGTTCTTC
v_gene: TRBV10-3; j_gene: TRBJ2-7; d_gene: TRBD2; abundance: .; CDR3aa: CAIRTSGDEQYF; CDR3nt: TGTGCCATAAGGACTAGCGGGGACGAGCAGTACTTC
v_gene: TRBV7-9; j_gene: TRBJ2-7; d_gene: .; abundance: .; CDR3aa: CASSDSPEQYF; CDR3nt: TGTGCCAGCAGCGACTCCCCCGAGCAGTACTTC
v_gene: TRBV29-1; j_gene: TRBJ1-2; d_gene: .; abundance: .; CDR3aa: CSVPAQAYGYTF; CDR3nt: TGCAGCGTTCCCGCGCAAGCCTATGGCTACACCTTC
v_gene: TRBV2; j_gene: TRBJ2-2; d_gene: .; abundance: .; CDR3aa: CASSREGQLFTGELFF; CDR3nt: TGTGCCAGCAGCCGAGAAGGACAGCTTTTTACCGGGGAGCTGTTTTTT
v_gene: TRBV7-6; j_gene: TRBJ2-5; d_gene: .; abundance: .; CDR3aa: CASSSPFTGGQETQYF; CDR3nt: TGTGCCAGCAGCTCGCCTTTTACCGGGGGACAAGAGACCCAGTACTTC
v_gene: TRBV5-5; j_gene: TRBJ1-4; d_gene: .; abundance: few; CDR3aa: CASSLVGLANEKLFF; CDR3nt: TGTGCCAGCAGCTTGGTTGGACTAGCTAATGAAAAACTGTTTTTT
v_gene: TRBV5-1; j_gene: TRBJ1-3; d_gene: .; abundance: .; CDR3aa: CASSMASSGNTIYF; CDR3nt: TGCGCCAGCAGCATGGCCAGCTCTGGAAACACCATATATTTT
v_gene: TRBV11-2; j_gene: TRBJ1-1; d_gene: TRBD1; abundance: .; CDR3aa: CASSTYRGRTEAFF; CDR3nt: TGTGCCAGCAGCACTTACAGGGGGCGGACTGAAGCTTTCTTT
v_gene: TRBV4-1; j_gene: TRBJ2-7; d_gene: TRBD1; abundance: .; CDR3aa: CASSHNPGQAYSYEQYF; CDR3nt: TGCGCCAGCAGCCACAACCCCGGACAGGCTTATTCCTACGAGCAGTACTTC
v_gene: TRBV30; j_gene: TRBJ1-2; d_gene: .; abundance: .; CDR3aa: CAWSSGNYGYTF; CDR3nt: TGTGCCTGGAGTTCAGGAAACTATGGCTACACCTTC
v_gene: TRBV11-2; j_gene: TRBJ1-6; d_gene: .; abundance: .; CDR3aa: CASSLATLHF; CDR3nt: TGTGCCAGCAGCTTAGCCACCCTCCACTTT
v_gene: TRBV5-1; j_gene: TRBJ1-5; d_gene: .; abundance: once; CDR3aa: CASSPRGYSNQPQHF; CDR3nt: TGCGCCAGCAGCCCCCGGGGTTATAGCAATCAGCCCCAGCATTTT
v_gene: TRBV10-3; j_gene: TRBJ2-1; d_gene: TRBD1; abundance: .; CDR3aa: CAIRDRERDNEQFF; CDR3nt: TGTGCCATCAGGGACAGGGAGAGGGACAATGAGCAGTTCTTC
v_gene: TRBV2; j_gene: TRBJ1-6; d_gene: TRBD1; abundance: .; CDR3aa: CASSQDRYSPLHF; CDR3nt: TGTGCCAGCAGTCAGGACAGGTACTCACCCCTCCACTTT
v_gene: TRBV28; j_gene: TRBJ1-1; d_gene: .; abundance: .; CDR3aa: CASSSVVGADLGSTEAFF; CDR3nt: TGTGCCAGCAGTTCCGTTGTGGGGGCCGATTTGGGATCTACTGAAGCTTTCTTT
v_gene: TRBV30; j_gene: TRBJ1-2; d_gene: TRBD1; abundance: .; CDR3aa: CAWSGTGNPNYGYTF; CDR3nt: TGTGCCTGGAGTGGGACAGGGAATCCTAACTATGGCTACACCTTC
v_gene: TRBV24-1; j_gene: TRBJ2-3; d_gene: .; abundance: .; CDR3aa: CATSSVRGAADTQYF; CDR3nt: TGTGCCACCAGTAGTGTCCGGGGGGCCGCAGATACGCAGTATTTT
v_gene: TRBV7-2; j_gene: TRBJ2-5; d_gene: .; abundance: .; CDR3aa: CASSWWGRLEETQYF; CDR3nt: TGTGCCAGCAGCTGGTGGGGGCGTCTGGAAGAGACCCAGTACTTC
v_gene: TRBV5-1; j_gene: TRBJ2-3; d_gene: .; abundance: .; CDR3aa: CASSLDSFYTDTQYF; CDR3nt: TGCGCCAGCAGCTTGGACAGTTTCTACACAGATACGCAGTATTTT
v_gene: TRBV21-1; j_gene: TRBJ2-7; d_gene: .; abundance: .; CDR3aa: CASSKVPSAGSSYEQYF; CDR3nt: TGTGCCAGCAGCAAAGTCCCGTCCGCGGGAAGCTCCTACGAGCAGTACTTC
v_gene: TRBV7-9; j_gene: TRBJ2-5; d_gene: .; abundance: few; CDR3aa: CASSLVVTGNQETQYF; CDR3nt: TGTGCCAGCAGCTTAGTGGTCACAGGGAACCAAGAGACCCAGTACTTC
v_gene: TRBV19; j_gene: TRBJ2-7; d_gene: TRBD1; abundance: .; CDR3aa: CASSIRGQGAREQYF; CDR3nt: TGTGCCAGTAGTATAAGGGGACAGGGGGCGCGGGAGCAGTACTTC
v_gene: TRBV18; j_gene: TRBJ2-1; d_gene: TRBD2; abundance: .; CDR3aa: CASSPPSLAGPKQFF; CDR3nt: TGTGCCAGCTCACCACCAAGCCTAGCGGGGCCGAAGCAGTTCTTC
v_gene: TRBV30; j_gene: TRBJ2-1; d_gene: TRBD1; abundance: .; CDR3aa: CAWSVTNRGTTHEQFF; CDR3nt: TGTGCCTGGAGTGTTACTAACAGGGGAACTACACATGAGCAGTTCTTC
v_gene: TRBV6-1; j_gene: TRBJ1-4; d_gene: TRBD1; abundance: few; CDR3aa: CASSEGTGAEKLFF; CDR3nt: TGTGCCAGCAGTGAAGGGACAGGGGCAGAAAAACTGTTTTTT
v_gene: TRBV5-4; j_gene: TRBJ2-1; d_gene: .; abundance: once; CDR3aa: CASSWLDNEQFF; CDR3nt: TGTGCCAGCAGCTGGCTAGACAATGAGCAGTTCTTC
v_gene: TRBV5-4; j_gene: TRBJ2-6; d_gene: .; abundance: once; CDR3aa: CASSLVMYSGANVLTF; CDR3nt: TGTGCCAGCAGCTTGGTTATGTACTCTGGGGCCAACGTCCTGACTTTC
v_gene: TRBV21-1; j_gene: TRBJ2-3; d_gene: .; abundance: .; CDR3aa: CASSAQSGGNSTDTQYF; CDR3nt: TGTGCCAGCAGCGCTCAATCCGGGGGGAATAGCACAGATACGCAGTATTTT
v_gene: TRBV28; j_gene: TRBJ1-6; d_gene: TRBD1; abundance: .; CDR3aa: CASSLRGWGTAYNSPLHF; CDR3nt: TGTGCCAGCAGTTTAAGGGGTTGGGGGACAGCTTATAATTCACCCCTCCACTTT
v_gene: TRBV7-9; j_gene: TRBJ2-2; d_gene: .; abundance: .; CDR3aa: CASSSREGTENTGELFF; CDR3nt: TGTGCCAGCAGCTCCCGGGAGGGGACAGAGAACACCGGGGAGCTGTTTTTT
v_gene: TRBV29-1; j_gene: TRBJ1-1; d_gene: TRBD1; abundance: .; CDR3aa: CSVNNAQGAFTEAFF; CDR3nt: TGCAGCGTTAATAATGCTCAGGGGGCCTTCACTGAAGCTTTCTTT
v_gene: TRBV6-6; j_gene: TRBJ2-7; d_gene: .; abundance: .; CDR3aa: CASRPRSLSEQYF; CDR3nt: TGTGCCAGCAGACCTCGTAGTCTCTCCGAGCAGTACTTC
v_gene: TRBV7-2; j_gene: TRBJ2-5; d_gene: TRBD1; abundance: .; CDR3aa: CASSPGGQGGETQYF; CDR3nt: TGTGCCAGCAGCCCTGGGGGACAGGGGGGAGAGACCCAGTACTTC
v_gene: TRBV11-3; j_gene: TRBJ1-1; d_gene: .; abundance: .; CDR3aa: CASSLGAANTEAFF; CDR3nt: TGTGCCAGCAGCTTAGGGGCAGCTAACACTGAAGCTTTCTTT
v_gene: TRBV4-3; j_gene: TRBJ2-3; d_gene: TRBD2; abundance: .; CDR3aa: CASSQAMTGGADTQYF; CDR3nt: TGCGCCAGCAGCCAAGCAATGACGGGAGGGGCAGATACGCAGTATTTT
v_gene: TRBV27; j_gene: TRBJ2-7; d_gene: TRBD2; abundance: .; CDR3aa: CASSLYGLVAYEQYF; CDR3nt: TGTGCCAGCAGTTTATATGGACTAGTAGCCTACGAGCAGTACTTC
v_gene: TRBV6-5; j_gene: TRBJ2-2; d_gene: .; abundance: .; CDR3aa: CASYLGGGTGELFF; CDR3nt: TGTGCCAGTTATTTAGGGGGTGGCACCGGGGAGCTGTTTTTT
v_gene: TRBV6-5; j_gene: TRBJ2-2; d_gene: .; abundance: .; CDR3aa: CASSPRHSGELFF; CDR3nt: TGTGCCAGCAGTCCCAGGCACTCCGGGGAGCTGTTTTTT
v_gene: TRBV6-2/TRBV6-3; j_gene: TRBJ2-7; d_gene: TRBD2; abundance: .; CDR3aa: CASSYTGLADYEQYF; CDR3nt: TGTGCCAGCAGTTACACCGGACTAGCCGACTACGAGCAGTACTTC
v_gene: TRBV9; j_gene: TRBJ2-6; d_gene: TRBD2; abundance: .; CDR3aa: CASSVQGLAGANSGANVLTF; CDR3nt: TGTGCCAGCAGCGTACAGGGACTAGCGGGGGCCAACTCTGGGGCCAACGTCCTGACTTTC
v_gene: TRBV18; j_gene: TRBJ2-2; d_gene: .; abundance: few; CDR3aa: CASSPQTGSGELFF; CDR3nt: TGTGCCAGCTCACCCCAAACAGGGTCCGGGGAGCTGTTTTTT
v_gene: TRBV30; j_gene: TRBJ2-2; d_gene: TRBD1; abundance: .; CDR3aa: CAWTPDRAGGELFF; CDR3nt: TGTGCCTGGACCCCGGACAGGGCGGGCGGGGAGCTGTTTTTT
v_gene: TRBV25-1; j_gene: TRBJ1-2; d_gene: .; abundance: .; CDR3aa: CASRRGQSNYGYTF; CDR3nt: TGTGCCAGCAGGAGGGGACAATCCAACTATGGCTACACCTTC
v_gene: TRBV11-2; j_gene: TRBJ2-3; d_gene: TRBD1; abundance: .; CDR3aa: CASSLRGQGPDTQYF; CDR3nt: TGTGCCAGCAGCCTAAGGGGGCAGGGACCAGATACGCAGTATTTT
v_gene: TRBV19; j_gene: TRBJ2-1; d_gene: TRBD1; abundance: .; CDR3aa: CASASGGDEQFF; CDR3nt: TGTGCCAGTGCCTCAGGGGGCGATGAGCAGTTCTTC
v_gene: TRBV5-6; j_gene: TRBJ2-7; d_gene: .; abundance: .; CDR3aa: CASSFAGLQYF; CDR3nt: TGTGCCAGCAGCTTCGCGGGATTGCAGTACTTC
v_gene: TRBV7-6; j_gene: TRBJ2-1; d_gene: TRBD2; abundance: once; CDR3aa: CASSPGTSGTRGEQFF; CDR3nt: TGTGCCAGCAGCCCAGGGACTAGCGGAACACGGGGTGAGCAGTTCTTC
v_gene: TRBV6-1; j_gene: TRBJ1-2; d_gene: .; abundance: .; CDR3aa: CASSERTVKERYGYTF; CDR3nt: TGTGCCAGCAGTGAACGAACGGTTAAGGAGCGCTATGGCTACACCTTC
v_gene: TRBV19; j_gene: TRBJ2-5; d_gene: .; abundance: .; CDR3aa: CASSIVPGQRQETQYF; CDR3nt: TGTGCCAGTAGTATTGTTCCTGGACAGAGACAAGAGACCCAGTACTTC
v_gene: TRBV7-2; j_gene: TRBJ2-3; d_gene: TRBD1; abundance: .; CDR3aa: CASRQGPGSTDTQYF; CDR3nt: TGTGCCAGCAGACAGGGGCCAGGTAGCACAGATACGCAGTATTTT
v_gene: TRBV29-1; j_gene: TRBJ2-4; d_gene: TRBD1; abundance: .; CDR3aa: CSVLGQGNIQYF; CDR3nt: TGCAGCGTTCTAGGACAGGGAAACATTCAGTACTTC